This T cell receptor beta chain was found in a study of PD-1 blockade in classical Hodgkin lymphoma. The wider study: Patients in the cohort were put on intravenous nivolumab, 3 mg/kg every 2 weeks.

Every patient had relapsed following autologous stem cell transplantation, and cohorts differed in brentuximab vedotin exposure. The CDR3 contains 13 residues. The V gene's germline CDR1 is SGHTA and CDR2 FQGNSA. V was shortened by 2 bases and J by 5 bases, with 9 bases between the two germline ends. Of note for this clone: Its target is not known. This specimen includes other DNA sequences encoding the same CDR3.

This table comes from immunoSEQ multiplex PCR, and its TCRdb copy is limited to in-frame clones, with some not included. The table shows around 99,000 clones, with roughly 80% occurring only once. Study-wide results and limits: Patients newly diagnosed and complete responders had comparable baseline diversity. Compared with healthy donors, newly diagnosed patients reportedly showed lower baseline TCR diversity.

This chain uses TRBV7-2 with TRBJ2-5; no firm D call. The sample consisted of peripheral blood mononuclear cells (PBMCs), taken before the second cycle of nivolumab. This clonotype originated in a human donor with classical Hodgkin lymphoma. The CDR3, as DNA: TGTGCCAGCAGCTTAAGTCTGGGGGAGACCCAGTACTTC. It specifies CASSLSLGETQYF.